This TCR beta chain was captured in a study of shared clonotypes between healthy human individuals. Study-wide results and caveats: Tissues were not sampled, only blood, and their repertoires likely differ. Among donors, sharing of clonotypes was expected to be affected by sequencing depth.

This CDR3 comprises 18 residues. Trimming cost V 6 bases and J 3 bases, with 27 bases left between them. From germline, CDR1 is ENHRY and CDR2 SYGVKD. A 200 ng quantity of DNA, approximately 29,000 T cell genomes, went into the sorted-subset replicate PCRs. Only in-frame clones appear in the TCRdb table, and some are missing; sequencing was by immunoSEQ multiplex PCR. This sample has roughly 530,000 clones, with 95% to 97% found just once. As to this clone: Its antigen remains unknown.

The sequence was collected from a woman aged 25 to 39 in good health. The J gene is TRBJ2-7, the V gene TRBV10-3; TRBD2 might be the D (6 bases). Material: naive CD4+ T cells sorted from blood. Subset given: CD45RA+ positively selected. In DNA, the CDR3 is TGTGCCATCAGCCACCGGGGCGACAGCCCGGGACTGAACTACGAGCAGTACTTC. It specifies CAISHRGDSPGLNYEQYF.